Sequencing of this TCR beta chain was carried out in a study of beta chain features in type 1 diabetes. All of the isolated RNA was reverse transcribed, so expressed TCRB transcripts were sequenced. This table comes from immunoSEQ multiplex PCR, and its TCRdb copy is limited to in-frame clones, with some not included. The table has about 250,000 clones, 12% to 15% seen once. Only a few counts were recorded for this clone. The antigen remains unidentified. CDR3 size: 16 residues. The junction had 9 bases not matched to a gene; V was cut back by 5 bases and J by 2 bases. Germline V gene lookup returns CDR1 LNHDA and CDR2 SQIVND (reference sequence). Study results and caveats: Insertions at VDJ junctions were less frequent in type 1 diabetes patients. These patients also deleted more nucleotides at the same junctions. Comparison showed that naive, central memory and Treg TCRB repertoires appeared more similar among patients than among healthy donors.

The chain is built from TRBV19 and TRBJ2-3, with 8 bases fitting TRBD2. The sequencing input was naive CD4+ T cells from blood. The TCR comes from a woman aged 40 to 55 in good health. CDR3 bases: TGTGCCAGTAGTGGTACGGGGGGGCGGGCCACAGATACGCAGTATTTT. Translated, it gives CASSGTGGRATDTQYF.